This is a list of T cell receptor beta chains from one sample in a study of T-cell reconstitution after alpha-beta-depleted transplantation in children. Each CDR3 protein gets one entry after TCRdb re-called the PCR reads with MiXCR. Of roughly 500,000 distinct CDR3 sequences in the sample, 9.5% to 15% were seen once. Sequenced here: PBMCs from the stem cell graft donor, sampled from the stem cell graft. These receptors originate from a human donor who donated a stem cell graft to a child with combined immunodeficiency. CDR3s include the opening cysteine and the closing phenylalanine or tryptophan. D genes are given only for firm matches. Clone size is shown for a subset of rows, as once, few, many or a class of expanded clone.

cdr3_nt,cdr3_aa,d_call,v_call,j_call,clone_size
TGCGCCAGCAGCTTGGATGGGACAGCGCCAATGATAGATACGCAGTATTTT,CASSLDGTAPMIDTQYF,TRBD1,TRBV5-1,TRBJ2-3,.
TGTGCCAGCAGCTCGATAGCAGGGGGGGAGACCCAGTACTTC,CASSSIAGGETQYF,.,TRBV7-2,TRBJ2-5,few
TGTGCCAGCAGCAAGGGACTAGCGGCGACCTACGAGCAGTACTTC,CASSKGLAATYEQYF,TRBD2,TRBV7-2,TRBJ2-7,.
TGTGCCAGCAGCCAAAGGACGGGCGTGGGTCAGCCCCAGCATTTT,CASSQRTGVGQPQHF,.,TRBV12-3/TRBV12-4,TRBJ1-5,.
TGTGCCAGCAGTCAGGACATCACGCAGGAAACAGATACGCAGTATTTT,CASSQDITQETDTQYF,.,TRBV6-1,TRBJ2-3,many
TGTGCCAGCAGTTACTCTCGGCGGGAGGTCAATGAGCAGTTCTTC,CASSYSRREVNEQFF,TRBD2,TRBV6-2/TRBV6-3,TRBJ2-1,many
TGTGCCAGCAGTTGGGTGGGGACTAGCTCGGAGACCCAGTACTTC,CASSWVGTSSETQYF,TRBD2,TRBV12-3/TRBV12-4,TRBJ2-5,many
TGTGCCACCCTAGCCCGGAACTACAATGAGCAGTTCTTC,CATLARNYNEQFF,.,TRBV7-9,TRBJ2-1,many
TGTGCCAGCAGCCCGACTAGCGGGGGCTTCACAGATACGCAGTATTTT,CASSPTSGGFTDTQYF,TRBD2,TRBV12-3/TRBV12-4,TRBJ2-3,.
TGCGCCAGCAGCCCGAATCACAGGGGAGGGAACTACGAGCAGTACTTC,CASSPNHRGGNYEQYF,.,TRBV5-1,TRBJ2-7,.
TGTGCCAGCAGTGAAAGGACAGGGGTCACCGGGGAGCTGTTTTTT,CASSERTGVTGELFF,TRBD1,TRBV2,TRBJ2-2,.
TGTGCCAGCAGCTCCTCGATGTACACTGAAGCTTTCTTT,CASSSSMYTEAFF,.,TRBV7-2,TRBJ1-1,many
TGTGCCAGCAGTTTACAGCGGGAGTGGGGCACCGGGGAGCTGTTTTTT,CASSLQREWGTGELFF,TRBD2,TRBV6-6,TRBJ2-2,many
TGTGCCAGCAGCCAAGTACGACTGTATGAGCAGTTCTTC,CASSQVRLYEQFF,.,TRBV14,TRBJ2-1,.
TGTGCCAGCACTAAAATGGACAGCTACGAGCAGTACTTC,CASTKMDSYEQYF,.,TRBV2,TRBJ2-7,many
TGTGCCAGCAGTGCCCTCGGGACCCAGTACTTC,CASSALGTQYF,.,TRBV2,TRBJ2-5,few
TGCGCCAGCAGCTTGGCGCCAGCAGGCACCTTGGGGGATACGCAGTATTTT,CASSLAPAGTLGDTQYF,.,TRBV5-1,TRBJ2-3,many
TGCAGCGTTGAAGATCCTCCCGGGACTAGCGGGATCGACTCCCAAGAGACCCAGTACTTC,CSVEDPPGTSGIDSQETQYF,TRBD2,TRBV29-1,TRBJ2-5,few
TGTGCCAGCAGCCTGGAAGAAACCACAGATACGCAGTATTTT,CASSLEETTDTQYF,.,TRBV3-1,TRBJ2-3,.
TGCAGCGTTGGGCAGACGAATGAAAAACTGTTTTTT,CSVGQTNEKLFF,.,TRBV29-1,TRBJ1-4,.
TGCGCCAGCAGCCAAGACTCAGCAGCTAACTATGGCTACACCTTC,CASSQDSAANYGYTF,.,TRBV4-3,TRBJ1-2,.
TGTGCCAGCAGTTACTCGGGACTAACTAGCATCGCAGATACGCAGTATTTT,CASSYSGLTSIADTQYF,TRBD2,TRBV6-5,TRBJ2-3,many
TGCAGCGTTGAAGATCTTGACTCCACCCTAGTAAACACTGAAGCTTTCTTT,CSVEDLDSTLVNTEAFF,.,TRBV29-1,TRBJ1-1,few
TGTGCCAGCAGTTTTGGGAGGAACACCGGGGAGCTGTTTTTT,CASSFGRNTGELFF,.,TRBV12-3/TRBV12-4,TRBJ2-2,many
TGTGCCAGCAGCATAAGCGGGGGGGCAGCAGATACGCAGTATTTT,CASSISGGAADTQYF,TRBD2,TRBV7-2,TRBJ2-3,.
TGCAGCGTTGAACGGGGAGGTGGAGAGACCCAGTACTTC,CSVERGGGETQYF,.,TRBV29-1,TRBJ2-5,.